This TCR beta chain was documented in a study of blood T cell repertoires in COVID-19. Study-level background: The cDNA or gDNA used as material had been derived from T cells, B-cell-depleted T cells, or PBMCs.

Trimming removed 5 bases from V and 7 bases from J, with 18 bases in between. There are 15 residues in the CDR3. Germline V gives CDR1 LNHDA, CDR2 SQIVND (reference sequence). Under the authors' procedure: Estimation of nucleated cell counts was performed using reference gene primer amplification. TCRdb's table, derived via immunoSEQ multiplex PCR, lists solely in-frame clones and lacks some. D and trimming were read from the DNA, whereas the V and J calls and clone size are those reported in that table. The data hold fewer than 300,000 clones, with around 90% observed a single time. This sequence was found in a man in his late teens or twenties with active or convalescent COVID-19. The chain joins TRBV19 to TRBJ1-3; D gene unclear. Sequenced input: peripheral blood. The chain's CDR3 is CASSPQGRRGNTIYF. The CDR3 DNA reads TGTGCCAGTAGTCCCCAAGGACGGCGGGGTAACACCATATATTTT. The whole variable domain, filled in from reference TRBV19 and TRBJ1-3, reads DGGITQSPKYLFRKEGQNVTLSCEQNLNHDAMYWYRQDPGQGLRLIYYSQIVNDFQKGDIAEGYSVSREKKESFPLTVTSAQKNPTAFYLCASSPQGRRGNTIYFGEGSWLTVV.